This entry lists 30 T cell receptor beta chains sequenced from one sample in a study of blood T cells in healthy people across ages. The use of a sample-barcoded 5' primer and a J-beta primer mix characterized a second PCR of about 7 to 12 cycles. One entry per CDR3 protein, called by TCRdb with MiXCR from the 5' RACE reads. The table lists about 650,000 distinct CDR3 sequences, about a third of them singletons, with 15% to 19% in the top ten. Sequencing was carried out using blood. The receptors originated from an elderly woman in good health.

This clonotype appeared a single time. The chain recombines TRBV27 with TRBJ1-1; 7 bases are a match to TRBD1. CDR1 and CDR2 from the germline V gene are MNHEY and SMNVEV (reference sequence). Trimming removed 6 bases from V and 0 bases from J; junction bases left unmatched: 10. This CDR3 has 16 amino acids. CDR3 amino acids: CASRPDRVSMNTEAFF. DNA for the CDR3: TGTGCCAGCAGACCCGACAGGGTTTCGATGAACACTGAAGCTTTCTTT.

This clonotype was observed a few times. The rearrangement links TRBV29-1 to TRBJ1-4; D call uncertain. From germline, CDR1 is SQVTM and CDR2 ANQGSEA. The CDR3 is made up of 13 amino acids. The ends were cut back, 7 bases at V and 5 bases at J, with 14 bases in the middle. The CDR3 spells CSAVRPGNEKLFF. The CDR3 nucleotides are TGCAGCGCGGTACGGCCGGGCAATGAAAAACTGTTTTTT.

This clonotype has a count of ten or more. V usage is TRBV30 and J usage is TRBJ2-3, with a weak D call TRBD1 (6 bases). The CDR3 extends over 12 amino acids. Germline assignment: CDR1 GTSNPN and CDR2 SVGIG (reference sequence). The V end was cut by 0 bases, the J end by 7 bases, with 8 bases between. The CDR3 nucleotides are TGTGCCTGGAGTGTACGGGACAATACGCAGTATTTT. This gives the protein CAWSVRDNTQYF.

This clonotype was seen a few times. The rearrangement links TRBV27 to TRBJ1-4, with D unresolved. V was cut by 1 base and J by 7 bases, with 4 bases left in between. The germline gives CDR1 MNHEY, CDR2 SMNVEV (reference sequence). This CDR3 is built from 12 residues. The CDR3 reads CASSLLGEKLFF. CDR3 coding DNA: TGTGCCAGCAGTTTATTGGGTGAAAAACTGTTTTTT.

This clonotype appeared a few times. V usage is TRBV9 and J usage is TRBJ1-6; a weak D match, TRBD1 (5 bases). Per germline, CDR1 SGDLS and CDR2 YYNGEE. The ends were cut back, 2 bases at V and 5 bases at J, with 11 bases in the middle. CDR3 length equals 15 residues. CDR3 nucleotides: TGTGCCAGCAGCGTGCCCGGGGCCAATAATTCACCCCTCCACTTT. Its protein is CASSVPGANNSPLHF.

This clonotype came up a few times. A much larger clone sits a single nucleotide away, making a read error possible. CDR3 residues: CASSLGGANYNEQYF. Written as DNA, the CDR3 is TGTGCCAGCAGCTTAGGGGGCGCGAACTACAATGAGCAGTACTTC. The chain combines TRBV7-2 with TRBJ2-1; possible D gene TRBD1, 5 bases. TRBJ2-7 matches the DNA end more closely, so the J call is doubtful. The length of the CDR3 is 15 residues. Germline lookup yields CDR1 SGHTA and CDR2 FQGNSA.

V is TRBV3-1 and J is TRBJ1-6; D gene ambiguous. The length of the CDR3 is 12 residues. The V end was cut by 4 bases, the J end by 7 bases, with 5 bases between. Looked up from germline, CDR1 is LGHDT and CDR2 is YNNKEL (reference sequence). CDR3 sequence (DNA): TGTGCCAGCAGCCGAGCAAATTCACCCCTCCACTTT. This encodes CASSRANSPLHF.

The sample holds many counts of this clonotype. V usage is TRBV10-3 and J usage is TRBJ2-3; TRBD2 matches 7 bases. V lost 11 bases and J lost 2; bases outside the gene matches: 7. CDR1 is ENHRY and CDR2 is SYGVKD in the germline V gene. The length of the CDR3 is 13 residues. The CDR3 DNA sequence: TGTGCCGCGACCGGGGGGTACACAGATACGCAGTATTTT. Translation: CAATGGYTDTQYF.

The genes are TRBV30 and TRBJ1-2; D unclear. The CDR3 sequence is 11 residues long. Germline V gives CDR1 GTSNPN, CDR2 SVGIG (reference sequence). Trimming removed 6 bases from V and 13 bases from J, with 18 bases in between. CDR3 residues: CACCPREITTF. Here the CDR3 DNA reads TGTGCCTGCTGTCCTCGTGAGATAACCACCTTC. The full variable domain, rest sourced from reference TRBV30 and TRBJ1-2, is SQTIHQWPATLVQPVGSPLSLECTVEGTSNPNLYWYRQAAGRGLQLLFYSVGIGQISSEVPQNLSASRPQDRQFILSSKKLLLSDSGFYLCACCPREITTFGSGTRLTVV.

In its sample, this clonotype was seen a few times. V gene TRBV4-1 combines with J gene TRBJ1-3, with unresolved D. The germline V and J ends were trimmed by 0 bases and 0 bases, with 6 bases remaining between them. The germline V gene has CDR1 MGHRA and CDR2 YSYEKL. The CDR3 runs to 15 residues. CDR3 loop: CASSQDGISGNTIYF. In DNA, the CDR3 is TGCGCCAGCAGCCAAGACGGAATCTCTGGAAACACCATATATTTT.

Ten or more counts support this clonotype. This rearrangement joins TRBV29-1 to TRBJ1-5, with TRBD1 as a possible D gene (6 bases). Trimming took 6 bases from V and 5 from J, leaving 14 bases between them. Looked up from germline, CDR1 is SQVTM and CDR2 is ANQGSEA. CDR3 length: 13 amino acids. This chain's CDR3 is CSVRGGFDQPQHF. The CDR3 nucleotides are TGCAGCGTGAGGGGGGGCTTCGATCAGCCCCAGCATTTT.

Many counts were recorded for this clonotype. This chain links TRBV20-1 with TRBJ1-6; no reliable D call. Germline V gene sequence: CDR1 DFQATT, CDR2 SNEGSKA (reference sequence). V was cut by 1 base and J by 7 bases, with 14 bases left in between. The CDR3 loop spans 15 amino acids. CDR3 region: CSARVRGPRNSPLHF. The CDR3 nucleotides read TGCAGTGCTAGAGTTCGAGGACCGAGAAATTCACCCCTCCACTTT.

This chain uses TRBV10-3 with TRBJ1-1, with D perhaps TRBD1 (5 bases). CDR3 size: 14 residues. Trimming removed 4 bases at V and 1 base at J, with 10 bases between. Germline CDR1 reads ENHRY; CDR2 reads SYGVKD. The CDR3 is CAISVGGQNTEAFF. In DNA, the CDR3 is TGTGCCATCAGTGTCGGGGGTCAGAACACTGAAGCTTTCTTT.

The V call is TRBV10-1, the J call TRBJ2-7; maybe TRBD1 (5 bases). The DNA matches TRBJ2-5 better at its end, which makes the J call doubtful. The CDR3 spans 16 residues. CDR1 WNHNN and CDR2 SYGVQD come from the germline V gene (reference sequence). The CDR3 nucleotides read TGCGCCAGCAGTGAGTCTGCAGGGCACACGTCGGAGACCCAGTACTTC. This encodes CASSESAGHTSETQYF.

The genes are TRBV2 and TRBJ2-1; 10 bases align to TRBD2. The CDR3 is 15 residues long. V shed 10 bases, J shed 0 bases, and the junction held 6 bases outside the gene matches. CDR1 and CDR2 (germline): SNHLY, FYNNEI. The CDR3 DNA sequence: TGTGCCACCACTAGCGGGGCCAGCTCCTACAATGAGCAGTTCTTC. Residues: CATTSGASSYNEQFF.

This clonotype was detected many times. The chain employs TRBV4-2 and TRBJ1-2; tentative D call: TRBD1 (5 bases). Trimming removed 0 bases at V and 3 bases at J, with 8 bases between. The CDR3 length is 14 residues. Germline CDR1 is LGHNA and CDR2 is YNFKEQ. For the CDR3, the DNA is TGTGCCAGCAGCCAAGAATTAGGGGACTATGGCTACACCTTC. This encodes CASSQELGDYGYTF.

Many counts were recorded for this clonotype. This chain connects TRBV6-2 or TRBV6-3 to TRBJ2-1; 9 positions agree with TRBD1. Germline V lookup: CDR1 MNHEY, CDR2 SVGEGT. This CDR3 comprises 11 residues. The V segment lost 9 bases and the J segment 7 bases; nucleotides outside the gene matches: 1. The CDR3 coding sequence is TGTGCCAGTGGACAGGGGAATGAGCAGTTCTTC. It is translated as CASGQGNEQFF.

This clonotype came up many times. The chain carries TRBV12-3 or TRBV12-4 and TRBJ2-1, with TRBD1 identical over 8 bases. J gave up 3 bases and V 6 bases, and 10 bases lay outside the gene matches. This CDR3 region has 16 residues. For the CDR3, the DNA is TGTGCCAGCAGCTTTGACAGGGGAAGTAGCTACAATGAGCAGTTCTTC. Its protein is CASSFDRGSSYNEQFF.

This clonotype occurred a few times. V and J are TRBV30 and TRBJ1-5, with 10 bases lining up with TRBD1. The CDR3 extends over 16 amino acids. Germline loops: CDR1 GTSNPN, CDR2 SVGIG (reference sequence). J gave up 4 bases and V 0 bases, and 6 bases lay outside the gene matches. CDR3 loop: CAWSVRQGARNQPQHF. DNA for the CDR3: TGTGCCTGGAGTGTCCGACAGGGGGCGCGGAATCAGCCCCAGCATTTT.

The gene calls are TRBV6-1 and TRBJ2-3; 10 bases are a match to TRBD2. The CDR3 has 17 residues. Germline V CDR1 and CDR2: MNHNS, SASEGT. V was clipped by 4 bases and J by 5 bases; unmatched bases: 12. The CDR3 loop is CASSARGERGGEDTQYF. As DNA, the CDR3 is TGTGCCAGCAGTGCCCGGGGGGAGCGGGGGGGCGAAGATACGCAGTATTTT.

This clonotype occurred many times. DNA for the CDR3: TGCAGTGCTAGAGATTACGGGTTCACGGGACAGAATTACGAGCAGTACTTC. Protein: CSARDYGFTGQNYEQYF. The genes are TRBV20-1 and TRBJ2-7; 7 bases are shared with TRBD1. This CDR3 has 17 residues. V shed 0 bases, J shed 4 bases, and the junction held 15 bases outside the gene matches. Looked up from germline, CDR1 is DFQATT and CDR2 is SNEGSKA (reference sequence).

This clonotype occurred many times. The V call is TRBV20-1, the J call TRBJ2-5; 9 bases align to TRBD1. This CDR3 contains 13 residues. Per germline, CDR1 DFQATT and CDR2 SNEGSKA (reference sequence). Trimming removed 6 bases from V and 4 bases from J; junction bases left unmatched: 6. Here the CDR3 reads CSADRGLRETQYF. In DNA, the CDR3 is TGCAGTGCGGACAGGGGATTGCGAGAGACCCAGTACTTC.

This clonotype was seen many times. The chain uses TRBV5-1 and TRBJ2-7; 12 bases line up with TRBD2. V shed 1 base and J 0 bases; nucleotides not matched to a gene: 5. Germline V gives CDR1 SGHRS, CDR2 YFSETQ. This CDR3 has 17 residues. The DNA of the CDR3 is TGCGCCAGCAGCTTGACTAGCGGGGGGTTGAGCTCCTACGAGCAGTACTTC. Translated, it gives CASSLTSGGLSSYEQYF.

This clonotype was counted at least ten times. V is TRBV4-1 and J is TRBJ2-7, with D uncertain. There are 13 residues in the CDR3. Germline-derived CDR1 and CDR2 are MGHRA and YSYEKL. The germline V and J ends were trimmed by 0 bases and 6 bases, with 9 bases remaining between them. The CDR3 DNA follows: TGCGCCAGCAGCCAAGATCAGTGGCGCGAGCAGTACTTC. As protein: CASSQDQWREQYF.

This clonotype was found many times. V usage is TRBV4-3 and J usage is TRBJ2-3, with 8 bases fitting TRBD2. Germline lookup yields CDR1 LGHNA and CDR2 YSLEER. The CDR3 loop spans 17 amino acids. V was pared by 3 bases and J by 1 base, with 9 bases of the junction left unmatched. The CDR3, as DNA: TGCGCCAGCAGCCAGAGGGGCATAGCGGGGCGCACAGATACGCAGTATTTT. It yields the protein CASSQRGIAGRTDTQYF.

This clonotype was recorded many times. CDR3 region: CASSAPGLAGGPGDTQYF. DNA of the CDR3: TGTGCCAGCAGCGCCCCGGGACTAGCGGGGGGGCCCGGAGATACGCAGTATTTT. The rearrangement uses TRBV6-1 and TRBJ2-3; 16 nucleotides line up with TRBD2. This CDR3 contains 18 residues. J gave up 5 bases and V 6 bases, and 11 bases lay outside the gene matches. Germline CDR1 MNHNS, CDR2 SASEGT.

This CDR3 is CASSVGQGANLEQYF. The CDR3, as DNA: TGTGCCAGCAGCGTCGGGCAGGGGGCGAACCTCGAGCAGTACTTC. V gene TRBV9 combines with J gene TRBJ2-5; 8 nucleotides agree with TRBD1. TRBJ2-7 matches the DNA end more closely, so the J call is doubtful. This CDR3 has 15 residues. The germline gives CDR1 SGDLS, CDR2 YYNGEE.

For this clonotype: A clone one base away is much larger, so this may be a read error. This chain joins TRBV20-1 and TRBJ1-1; D is undetermined. There are 14 residues in the CDR3. Germline V CDR1 and CDR2: DFQATT, SNEGSKA (reference sequence). In DNA form, the CDR3 reads TGCAGTGTTAGACCCCCCCGGGAGAACACTGAAGCTTTCTTT. This gives the protein CSVRPPRENTEAFF.

This clonotype appeared many times. This chain links TRBV11-2 with TRBJ2-5, with D perhaps matching TRBD1 (6 bases). The V and J ends lost 2 bases and 5 bases respectively, with 18 bases between them. The CDR3 spans 16 residues. In germline, CDR1 is SGHAT, CDR2 FQNNGV. The CDR3 reads CASSLTGTPNSETQYF. The DNA for the CDR3 is TGTGCCAGCAGCTTAACCGGGACACCCAATTCGGAGACCCAGTACTTC. The entire variable domain, with the rest obtained from reference TRBV11-2 and TRBJ2-5, is as follows: EAGVAQSPRYKIIEKRQSVAFWCNPISGHATLYWYQQILGQGPKLLIQFQNNGVVDDSQLPKDRFSAERLKGVDSTLKIQPAKLEDSAVYLCASSLTGTPNSETQYFGPGTRLLVL.

This chain links TRBV20-1 with TRBJ2-5; D possibly corresponds to TRBD2 (6 bases). The end of the DNA aligns better with TRBJ2-7, so the J call may be wrong. This CDR3 spans 12 amino acids. Germline V gene data show CDR1 as DFQATT and CDR2 as SNEGSKA (reference sequence). The CDR3 nucleotides are TGCAGTGCCAGGAGGGGCGGGAACGAGCAGTACTTC. This gives the protein CSARRGGNEQYF.